This note documents a single T cell receptor (beta chain) sequence. Its specificity is unknown. The data derive from a study of cytomegalovirus exposure and HLA in healthy donors. The study ran its PCR with 60 Vbeta and 13 Jbeta primers. Sequencing was performed with immunoSEQ multiplex PCR; in TCRdb, only in-frame clones are kept and a portion is missing. The sample lists about 160,000 clones; 84% were seen once. The V end was cut by 3 bases, the J end by 0 bases, with 15 bases between. Germline V lookup: CDR1 MDHEN, CDR2 SYDVKM. This CDR3 has 17 residues. Study outcomes and limitations: The investigators catalogued 150 to 200 TCR beta chains as cytomegalovirus-associated.

The source of this sequence is a man under 40 in good health and CMV-seronegative. The chain carries TRBV28 and TRBJ1-5; maybe TRBD1 (6 bases). The sample was PBMCs. Written as DNA, the CDR3 is TGTGCCAGCAGTTTTGTAAGGGACACGGATAGCAATCAGCCCCAGCATTTT. Protein product: CASSFVRDTDSNQPQHF.